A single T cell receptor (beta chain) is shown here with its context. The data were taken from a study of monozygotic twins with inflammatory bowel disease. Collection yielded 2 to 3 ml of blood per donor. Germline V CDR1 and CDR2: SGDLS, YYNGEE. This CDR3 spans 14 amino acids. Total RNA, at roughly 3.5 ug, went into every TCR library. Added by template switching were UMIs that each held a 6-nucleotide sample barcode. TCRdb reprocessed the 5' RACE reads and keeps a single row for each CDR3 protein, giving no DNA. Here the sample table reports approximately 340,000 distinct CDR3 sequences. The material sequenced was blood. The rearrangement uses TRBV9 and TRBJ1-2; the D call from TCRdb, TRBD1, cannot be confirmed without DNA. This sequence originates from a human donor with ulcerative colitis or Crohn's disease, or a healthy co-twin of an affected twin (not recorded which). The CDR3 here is CASSVADISYGYTF.